This paragraph covers one TCR beta chain sequence. This entry belongs to a study of T cells in Graves' hyperthyroidism and ophthalmopathy. Regions amplified from RNA transcripts were the TCR beta CDR3 regions. Using the HTBI primer set, a first-round RT-PCR was run on the TCR CDR3. TCRdb passed the multiplex PCR reads through MiXCR, listing each CDR3 protein once. The table has more than 500,000 distinct CDR3 sequences, about 14% seen once. Disease duration was under 3 months in the ophthalmopathy patients, who also had a Clinical Activity Score of at least 3 and a NOSPECS grade of at least 4. Exclusion of a patient resulted from uncontrolled infection, other autoimmune disease, pregnancy or lactation. CDR3 size: 16 residues. Germline V CDR1 and CDR2: MGHRA, YSYEKL. The ends were cut back, 0 bases at V and 0 bases at J, with 12 bases in the middle.

The chain is built from TRBV4-1 and TRBJ2-7; D is perhaps TRBD1 (5 bases). This clonotype originated in a woman aged 35 to 49 with Graves' ophthalmopathy. Material: blood. CDR3 in DNA: TGCGCCAGCAGCCAAGACATGCGGCAGGGCTCCTACGAGCAGTACTTC. Its translation is CASSQDMRQGSYEQYF.